The subject of this entry is one T cell receptor (beta chain). Its binding antigen is unknown. Per-nucleotide qualities are absent, and no much larger clonotype sits a single base away. The entry originates in a study of shared clonotypes between healthy human individuals (dated by TCRdb to between 2020 and 2021). General notes on the study: A few men and a couple of women, aged 18 to 49 years, made up the cohort. For each donor, CD4 naive and CD4 memory were each run on three plates, CD8 naive on two plates, and CD8 memory on one plate. Per donor, leukapheresis produced somewhere between about 0.94 and 9.5 billion PBMCs. Different laboratories and diverse techniques were used to prepare libraries and sequence TCR repertoires, to increase sequencing depth and limit assay-specific biases. Blood TCR repertoires of five healthy adults were deeply sequenced to estimate repertoire size and the extent of clonotype sharing between individuals.

Results the study describes overall, beyond this receptor: Because the study included a small number of donors, the genetic and exposure-history diversity represented was limited. Sharing across four donors was observed for around 4.8% of naive CD4, 3% to 3.5% of naive CD8, 2% to 2.5% of memory CD4, and about 0.38% of memory CD8 clonotypes. Based on pairwise subsampling, the degree of clonotype sharing among donors was expected to be affected by sequencing depth. Even with the large sequencing depth, rarefaction of the sorted-subset datasets indicated that sequencing was incomplete. Clonotypes shared by all four sorted-subset donors showed higher generation probabilities than non-shared clonotypes. Only blood was sampled, and tissue TCR repertoires likely differ from those in blood. Naive subsets generally had larger estimated clonotype richness than memory subsets.

A distance of 3 bases separates the germline ends of V and J, which lose 4 bases and 0 bases respectively. The CDR3 sequence holds 12 residues, the cysteine and phenylalanine included. The DNA shown is the 36-base CDR3, in frame from base 1. The germline V gene (reference sequence) specifies MNHNY as CDR1 and SVGAGI as CDR2. TCR CDR3 regions were amplified from genomic DNA by multiplex PCR using the deep immunoSEQ assay. Extracted genomic DNA from each cell subset was spread evenly across all wells of several immunoSEQ 96-well plates, with each plate serving as a replicate. For sorted subsets, around 0.2 ug genomic DNA, equal to 30,000 to 35,000 T cell genomes, was loaded into each replicate PCR. Purified libraries were measured with a Qubit 3.0 fluorometer, size-checked on a Bioanalyzer 2100, and measured again with the KAPA Library Quantification kit. Every immunoSEQ 96-well plate was sequenced on a dedicated single-read 150-cycle Illumina NextSeq 550 flow cell. The paper's data handling went like this. Because only junctional sequences without quality scores were contained in the immunoSEQ output, filtering matching that applied to full-length reads could not be performed. Sequences were annotated with PyIR, a Python wrapper for IgBLAST v1.9, using IMGT germline references to assign V/J genes and CDR3. Reads with weak V/J assignments (E-value above 1e-6), missing CDR3, stop codons, out-of-frame junctions, or ambiguous translated residues were removed. V3J clonotypes were defined as sequences sharing the same inferred V gene, J gene, and CDR3 amino acid sequence. To compute the percentage overlap between repertoires, the number of shared unique clonotypes was divided by the size of the smaller repertoire. Richness of each repertoire was evaluated using RTK rarefaction, the Chao1 estimator, and Recon v2.1 estimates of unobserved clonotypes. For all TCRbeta clonotypes obtained by the gDNA method from a few donors, generation probabilities were computed with OLGA. Held by TCRdb, this immuneACCESS table contains in-frame sequences only and omits some clones. Under half of the omission traces to an unresolved V gene where checked; the cause of the rest is unknown. That table is the source of V, J and clone size, and D and trimming were worked out from the DNA. Counted in this sample were some 1,100,000 clones; around 78% of them appeared once. Around 0.47% of the sample rests with the top ten.

Healthy HIV-negative adults with no recently reported acute infections or vaccinations were included as donors. All donors were Caucasian adults living in Nashville, Tennessee, USA. CD4+ T cells were enriched through magnetic negative selection, after which naive cells were positively selected on CD45RA and the remaining negative fraction served as the memory subset. After blood collection by leukapheresis, PBMCs were isolated using Ficoll-Histopaque density gradient centrifugation and then cryopreserved in the vapor phase of liquid nitrogen. Purity and quantity of every magnetically sorted T cell population were checked by analytical flow cytometry. From each sorted fraction, genomic DNA was isolated and quantified by UV absorbance on a Nanodrop 2000c.

The TCR originated in a young man in good health. Some clones in this sample may be carry-over from other donors' samples. The chain couples TRBV6-6 to TRBJ1-1, with the identity of the D gene unclear. The sample taken for sequencing was memory CD4+ T cells from PBMCs. This specimen's cell subset or site label, per the study, means: CD45RA-negative fraction. The base sequence is TGTGCCAGCAGTTCAGTGAACACTGAAGCTTTCTTT. Its protein is CASSSVNTEAFF.